The TCR beta chain described here comes from a study of blood T cells in healthy people across ages. Isolated PBMCs totaled at least 7 million in each sample. This clonotype was observed at least ten times. CDR3 length equals 14 residues. Germline V gene data show CDR1 as DFQATT and CDR2 as SNEGSKA (reference sequence). Trimming stripped 6 bases from V and 5 bases from J, with 20 bases between. A sample-barcoded 5' primer and a J-beta primer mix were used in a second PCR of roughly 7 to 11 cycles. TCRdb re-derived calls from the 5' RACE reads in MiXCR, one entry per CDR3 protein. Of about 620,000 distinct CDR3 sequences listed, more than 20% are singletons.

The TCR comes from a man aged 65 to 79 in good health. This chain links TRBV20-1 with TRBJ2-7; D perhaps matches TRBD2 (6 bases). Material for sequencing was blood. The CDR3 sequence is CSALVGLAKHEQYF. The DNA for the CDR3 is TGCAGTGCCCTAGTAGGGCTAGCGAAACACGAGCAGTACTTC.